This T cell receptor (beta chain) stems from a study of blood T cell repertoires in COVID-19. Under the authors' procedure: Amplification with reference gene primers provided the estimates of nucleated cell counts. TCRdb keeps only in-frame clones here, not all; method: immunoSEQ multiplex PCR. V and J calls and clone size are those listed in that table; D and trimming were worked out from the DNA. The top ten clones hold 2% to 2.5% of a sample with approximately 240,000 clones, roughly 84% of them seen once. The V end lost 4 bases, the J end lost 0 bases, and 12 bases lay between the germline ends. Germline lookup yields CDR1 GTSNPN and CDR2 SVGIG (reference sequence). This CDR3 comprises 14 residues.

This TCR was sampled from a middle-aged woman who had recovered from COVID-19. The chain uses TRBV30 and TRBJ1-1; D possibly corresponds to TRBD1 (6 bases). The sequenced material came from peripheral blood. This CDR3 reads CAWNLDSVNTEAFF. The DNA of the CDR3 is TGTGCCTGGAATCTGGACAGCGTGAACACTGAAGCTTTCTTT.